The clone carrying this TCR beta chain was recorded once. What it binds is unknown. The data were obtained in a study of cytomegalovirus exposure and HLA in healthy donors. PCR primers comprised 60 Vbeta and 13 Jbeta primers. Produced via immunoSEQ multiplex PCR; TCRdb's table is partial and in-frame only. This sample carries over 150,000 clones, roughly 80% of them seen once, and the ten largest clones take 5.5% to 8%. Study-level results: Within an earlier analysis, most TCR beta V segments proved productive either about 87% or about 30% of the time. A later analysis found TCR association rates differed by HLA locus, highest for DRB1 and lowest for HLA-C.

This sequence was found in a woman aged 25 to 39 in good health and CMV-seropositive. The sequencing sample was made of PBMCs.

The CDR3, as DNA: TGTGCCAGCAGTGTCACCGGGACACCCTATGAAAAACTGTTTTTT. It is translated as CASSVTGTPYEKLFF. V usage is TRBV6-4 and J usage is TRBJ1-4; D is perhaps TRBD1 (6 bases). Germline lookup yields CDR1 MRHNA and CDR2 SNTAGT. The CDR3 is 15 amino acids. Trimming took 4 bases from V and 6 from J, leaving 15 bases between them.